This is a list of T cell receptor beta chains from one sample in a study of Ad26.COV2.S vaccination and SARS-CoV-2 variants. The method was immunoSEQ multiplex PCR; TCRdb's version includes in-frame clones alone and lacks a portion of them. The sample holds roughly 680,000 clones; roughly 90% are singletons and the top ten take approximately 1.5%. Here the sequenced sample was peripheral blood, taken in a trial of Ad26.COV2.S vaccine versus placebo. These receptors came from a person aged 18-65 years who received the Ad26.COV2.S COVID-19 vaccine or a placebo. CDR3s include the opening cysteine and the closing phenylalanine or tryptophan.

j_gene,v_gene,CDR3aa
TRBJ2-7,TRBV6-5,CASRLDRAHEQYF
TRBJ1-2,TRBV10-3,CAISGHSNYGYTF
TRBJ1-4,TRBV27,CASSTRGTSNEKLFF
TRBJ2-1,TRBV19,CASSIGTSGLYNEQFF
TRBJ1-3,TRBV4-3,CASSQAPTGDYTIYF
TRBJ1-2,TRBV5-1,CASSLLGAEGYTF
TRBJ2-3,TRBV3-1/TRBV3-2,CASSHLAGGLNTQYF
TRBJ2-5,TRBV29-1,CSVRLAGQTQYF
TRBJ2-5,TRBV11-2,CASSPSTLAGEETQYF
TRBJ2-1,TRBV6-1,CASSEAPGNEQFF
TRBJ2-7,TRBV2,CASSEAESSYEQYF
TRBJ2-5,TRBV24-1,CATSSPGLEETQYF
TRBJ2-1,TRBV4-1,CASSPGLAGDNEQFF
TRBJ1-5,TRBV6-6,CASRQTGAGQPQHF
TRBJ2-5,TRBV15,CATSTRRGPGETQYF
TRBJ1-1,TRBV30,CAWRPRDKYTEAFF
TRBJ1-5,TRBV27,CASSFDSGHNQPQHF
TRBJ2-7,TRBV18,CASSLGQAPYEQYF